Following are 14 T cell receptor beta chains from one sample sequenced in a study of response to subunit inactivated influenza vaccine. TCRdb redid the calling of the RT-PCR reads with MiXCR, one entry per CDR3 protein. The top ten hold about 12% of the sample, which has fewer than 600,000 distinct CDR3 sequences, around 7.7% seen once. The sequencing used PBMCs from blood, collected around 25 months after vaccination. These receptors were taken from a man aged 50 to 69 who received an inactivated influenza vaccine.

This clonotype was counted many times. At one of its ends the junction is not consistent with the germline gene, which may arise from a read error. The chain carries TRBV7-2 and TRBJ2-7; 7 nucleotides match TRBD1. CDR3 length equals 14 residues. The germline CDR1 and CDR2 sequences are SGHTA and FQGNSA. CDR3 in DNA: TGCGCCAGCAGCTTAGGGGGCGTCTCCTACGAGCAGTACTTC. Residues: CASSLGGVSYEQYF.

This clonotype was detected only a few times. V gene TRBV12-3 or TRBV12-4 combines with J gene TRBJ1-3, with no clear D. V shed 3 bases and J shed 0 bases, with 9 bases lying between them. CDR3 size: 15 residues. CDR3 sequence reads: CASSLGRDSGNTIYF. DNA for the CDR3: TGTGCCAGCAGTTTGGGAAGGGACTCTGGAAACACCATATATTTT.

This clonotype was counted many times. The V gene is TRBV12-3 or TRBV12-4, the J gene TRBJ2-1, with 8 bases aligning to TRBD1. Trimming cost V 1 base and J 15 bases; bases outside gene matches: 8. This CDR3 has 13 amino acids. CDR3: CASSLGTGFIRFF. DNA for the CDR3: TGTGCCAGCAGTTTAGGGACAGGGTTTATTCGGTTCTTC.

The chain uses TRBV2 and TRBJ1-1, with D possibly being TRBD1 (6 bases). V lost 9 bases, J lost 1 base, and 12 bases lay in between. Germline V gives CDR1 SNHLY, CDR2 FYNNEI. The CDR3 spans 13 residues. The CDR3 DNA follows: TGTGCCAGTCACAGAGGGGGGAACACTGAAGCTTTCTTT. Protein: CASHRGGNTEAFF.

This clonotype was seen many times. V gene TRBV5-1 combines with J gene TRBJ1-1; possible D gene TRBD1, 5 bases. V was shortened by 4 bases and J by 6 bases, with 19 bases between the two germline ends. Per the germline V gene, CDR1 is SGHRS and CDR2 is YFSETQ. This CDR3 has 15 residues. CDR3 nucleotides: TGCGCCAGCAGCACACAACCCCGGGGGGGTCCTGAAGCTTTCTTT. It codes for CASSTQPRGGPEAFF.

This clonotype was found a few times. This chain joins TRBV7-6 and TRBJ2-1; perhaps TRBD2 as D (5 bases). Trimming removed 2 bases at V and 1 base at J, with 21 bases between. This CDR3 region has 19 residues. Germline lookup yields CDR1 SGHVS and CDR2 FNYEAQ. In DNA, the CDR3 is TGTGCCAGCAGCTTAAGCGCCACCTCGGCTAGCCTATCCTACAATGAGCAGTTCTTC. Protein: CASSLSATSASLSYNEQFF.

This clonotype was seen ten or more times. This chain's CDR3 is CASSLDNSYEQYF. CDR3 coding DNA: TGCGCCAGCAGCTTGGACAACTCCTACGAGCAGTACTTC. V usage is TRBV5-1 and J usage is TRBJ2-7; D gene ambiguous. V gave up 0 bases and J gave up 0 bases, with 4 bases separating them. The CDR3 sequence is 13 residues long. The germline V gene has CDR1 SGHRS and CDR2 YFSETQ.

This clonotype showed up many times. The chain recombines TRBV5-5 with TRBJ1-1; D is unclear. The CDR3 extends over 12 amino acids. Trimming cost V 4 bases and J 4 bases, with 8 bases left between them. The germline CDR1 and CDR2 sequences are SGHKS and YYEKEE (reference sequence). CDR3 nucleotides: TGTGCCAGCAGCCCGCGATCCACTGAAGCTTTCTTT. Encoded protein: CASSPRSTEAFF. Full variable domain (remainder filled in from reference TRBV5-5 and TRBJ1-1): DAGVTQSPTHLIKTRGQQVTLRCSPISGHKSVSWYQQVLGQGPQFIFQYYEKEERGRGNFPDRFSARQFPNYSSELNVNALLLGDSALYLCASSPRSTEAFFGQGTRLTVV.

This clonotype was counted at least ten times. The rearrangement joins TRBV20-1 to TRBJ2-7; D is possibly TRBD1 (6 bases). CDR3 length: 14 residues. The V gene's germline CDR1 is DFQATT and CDR2 SNEGSKA (reference sequence). Between the trimmed V and J ends, which lost 6 bases and 1 base, there was a span of 16 bases. The CDR3 nucleotides read TGCAGTGCCACTCAAGGACAGCTTTCCTACGAGCAGTACTTC. It encodes CSATQGQLSYEQYF.

This clonotype came up many times. J is TRBJ1-1 and V is TRBV12-3 or TRBV12-4, with D unclear. V lost 1 base to trimming and J lost 9 bases, with 12 bases between them. The CDR3 spans 13 residues. CDR3 nucleotide sequence: TGTGCCAGCAGTTTAGGCTCGTTAATTCAAGCTTTCTTT. Translating gives CASSLGSLIQAFF.

The V gene is TRBV25-1, the J gene TRBJ2-1, with 14 bases lining up with TRBD2. Trimming took 5 bases from V and 7 from J; bases not matched to a gene: 7. CDR3 length: 16 amino acids. CDR1 MGHDK and CDR2 SYGVNS come from the germline V gene. For the CDR3, the DNA is TGTGCCAGCAGTCAGGGACTAGCGGGAGTCAGGAATGAGCAGTTCTTC. This encodes CASSQGLAGVRNEQFF.

V and J are TRBV6-1 and TRBJ2-3; 11 bases agree with TRBD1. The CDR3 consists of 17 residues. Trimming took 6 bases from V and 1 from J; bases not matched to a gene: 9. Germline V gene sequence: CDR1 MNHNS, CDR2 SASEGT. The CDR3 reads CASRPGQGARGTDTQYF. Here the CDR3 DNA reads TGTGCCAGCAGACCAGGACAGGGGGCGCGGGGCACAGATACGCAGTATTTT.

The chain couples TRBV4-3 to TRBJ1-2; no clear D gene. Germline-derived CDR1 and CDR2 are LGHNA and YSLEER. The V gene lost 0 bases and the J gene lost 1 base, with 9 bases spanning the gap. This CDR3 is built from 15 residues. The CDR3 protein is CASSQETDRNYGYTF. In DNA form, the CDR3 reads TGCGCCAGCAGCCAAGAGACGGATCGTAACTATGGCTACACCTTC.

The chain combines TRBV7-9 with TRBJ2-3; D call uncertain. Trimming took 3 bases from V and 1 from J, leaving 8 bases between them. The CDR3 has 14 residues. Germline V gene sequence: CDR1 SEHNR, CDR2 FQNEAQ (reference sequence). CDR3 protein: CASSFRAGTDTQYF. The CDR3 bases are TGTGCCAGCAGCTTTCGAGCAGGCACAGATACGCAGTATTTT. The variable domain in full, with the rest retrieved from reference TRBV7-9 and TRBJ2-3, is DTGVSQNPRHKITKRGQNVTFRCDPISEHNRLYWYRQTLGQGPEFLTYFQNEAQLEKSRLLSDRFSAERPKGSFSTLEIQRTEQGDSAMYLCASSFRAGTDTQYFGPGTRLTVL.